This is a list of T cell receptor beta chains from one sample in a study of cytomegalovirus exposure and HLA in healthy donors. Assay: immunoSEQ multiplex PCR; the TCRdb copy retains only in-frame clones and omits some. The sample carries approximately 150,000 clones, 75% recorded once. The sample taken for sequencing was PBMCs. These receptors all stem from a female donor in good health and CMV-seronegative. Both conserved end residues are part of each CDR3. Fields, in order: V gene, clone size, CDR3 length, D gene, J gene, CDR3 protein, CDR3 DNA. D genes are given only for firm matches. Some rows have no size entry. The others give once, few or many, or a class for an expanded clone.

v_call: TRBV7-9; clone_size: -; cdr3_length: 14; d_call: -; j_call: TRBJ2-2; cdr3_aa: CASSEDRPTGELFF; cdr3_nt: TGTGCCAGCAGCGAAGACAGGCCCACCGGGGAGCTGTTTTTT
v_call: TRBV12-5; clone_size: few; cdr3_length: 13; d_call: -; j_call: TRBJ1-2; cdr3_aa: CASGLGGYRPSTF; cdr3_nt: TGTGCTAGTGGTTTGGGGGGATACAGGCCCTCCACCTTC
v_call: TRBV5-4; clone_size: -; cdr3_length: 16; d_call: -; j_call: TRBJ2-2; cdr3_aa: CASSATATGDTGELFF; cdr3_nt: TGTGCCAGCAGCGCCACCGCGACAGGAGACACCGGGGAGCTGTTTTTT
v_call: TRBV11-3; clone_size: few; cdr3_length: 15; d_call: TRBD2; j_call: TRBJ2-1; cdr3_aa: CASSQGPGGRNEQFF; cdr3_nt: TGTGCCAGCAGCCAGGGGCCGGGAGGGAGAAATGAGCAGTTCTTC
v_call: TRBV6-5; clone_size: -; cdr3_length: 15; d_call: TRBD2; j_call: TRBJ2-1; cdr3_aa: CASSYSAGTIDEQFF; cdr3_nt: TGTGCCAGCAGTTACAGCGCAGGGACTATAGATGAGCAGTTCTTC
v_call: TRBV27; clone_size: -; cdr3_length: 14; d_call: -; j_call: TRBJ2-5; cdr3_aa: CASSDLASQETQYF; cdr3_nt: TGTGCCAGCAGTGACCTAGCGAGCCAAGAGACCCAGTACTTC
v_call: TRBV15; clone_size: -; cdr3_length: 17; d_call: TRBD2; j_call: TRBJ2-3; cdr3_aa: CATSRDNVEREPDTQYF; cdr3_nt: TGTGCCACCAGCAGAGATAACGTGGAGCGGGAGCCAGATACGCAGTATTTT
v_call: TRBV19; clone_size: few; cdr3_length: 15; d_call: TRBD1; j_call: TRBJ2-7; cdr3_aa: CASSIGDRVSDEQYF; cdr3_nt: TGTGCCAGTAGTATAGGAGACAGGGTAAGCGACGAGCAGTACTTC
v_call: TRBV28; clone_size: -; cdr3_length: 16; d_call: TRBD2; j_call: TRBJ2-1; cdr3_aa: CASRFPGTSLYNEQFF; cdr3_nt: TGTGCCAGCAGGTTCCCCGGGACTAGCTTGTACAATGAGCAGTTCTTC
v_call: TRBV2; clone_size: -; cdr3_length: 14; d_call: TRBD1; j_call: TRBJ1-4; cdr3_aa: CASSMTGNGEKLFF; cdr3_nt: TGTGCCAGCAGTATGACAGGGAATGGAGAAAAACTGTTTTTT
v_call: TRBV9; clone_size: -; cdr3_length: 13; d_call: -; j_call: TRBJ1-1; cdr3_aa: CASSVAGNTEAFF; cdr3_nt: TGTGCCAGCAGCGTAGCGGGAAACACTGAAGCTTTCTTT
v_call: TRBV6-1; clone_size: few; cdr3_length: 14; d_call: TRBD1; j_call: TRBJ1-1; cdr3_aa: CASSYRGGNTEAFF; cdr3_nt: TGTGCCAGCAGCTACAGGGGCGGGAACACTGAAGCTTTCTTT
v_call: TRBV2; clone_size: -; cdr3_length: 20; d_call: TRBD2; j_call: TRBJ2-5; cdr3_aa: CASSQRGLAGGGPLQETQYF; cdr3_nt: TGTGCCAGCAGTCAGAGGGGGCTAGCGGGGGGCGGGCCCCTTCAAGAGACCCAGTACTTC
v_call: TRBV18; clone_size: -; cdr3_length: 16; d_call: TRBD2; j_call: TRBJ2-5; cdr3_aa: CASSPLAGVLQETQYF; cdr3_nt: TGTGCCAGCTCACCACTGGCGGGGGTCCTCCAAGAGACCCAGTACTTC
v_call: TRBV28; clone_size: -; cdr3_length: 15; d_call: TRBD2; j_call: TRBJ2-1; cdr3_aa: CASSVSGRAGNEQFF; cdr3_nt: TGTGCCAGCAGTGTAAGCGGGAGGGCCGGTAATGAGCAGTTCTTC
v_call: TRBV4-3; clone_size: -; cdr3_length: 15; d_call: -; j_call: TRBJ1-4; cdr3_aa: CASSRNRGGGEKLFF; cdr3_nt: TGCGCCAGCAGCCGGAATAGGGGGGGTGGCGAAAAACTGTTTTTT
v_call: TRBV6-1; clone_size: -; cdr3_length: 13; d_call: -; j_call: TRBJ2-4; cdr3_aa: CASSDLGGLGQYF; cdr3_nt: TGTGCCAGCAGTGACCTGGGCGGGCTGGGTCAGTACTTC
v_call: TRBV2; clone_size: -; cdr3_length: 13; d_call: -; j_call: TRBJ1-4; cdr3_aa: CASNIVQKGVLFF; cdr3_nt: TGTGCCAGCAATATCGTCCAAAAGGGGGTTCTGTTTTTT
v_call: TRBV7-3; clone_size: once; cdr3_length: 15; d_call: TRBD1; j_call: TRBJ2-1; cdr3_aa: CASSPFGTGGDEQFF; cdr3_nt: TGTGCCAGCAGCCCATTTGGGACAGGTGGGGATGAGCAGTTCTTC
v_call: TRBV2; clone_size: -; cdr3_length: 16; d_call: -; j_call: TRBJ1-5; cdr3_aa: CASSRGGAVGNQPQHF; cdr3_nt: TGTGCCAGCAGTAGGGGTGGGGCTGTCGGCAATCAGCCCCAGCATTTT
v_call: TRBV7-3; clone_size: once; cdr3_length: 16; d_call: TRBD2; j_call: TRBJ2-3; cdr3_aa: CASSSRGSGLTDTQYF; cdr3_nt: TGTGCCAGCAGCTCCCGTGGTAGCGGGCTAACAGATACGCAGTATTTT
v_call: TRBV7-2; clone_size: -; cdr3_length: 16; d_call: -; j_call: TRBJ2-2; cdr3_aa: CASSPRGLTNTGELFF; cdr3_nt: TGTGCCAGCAGCCCCCGAGGACTGACGAACACCGGGGAGCTGTTTTTT
v_call: TRBV5-4; clone_size: -; cdr3_length: 15; d_call: TRBD2; j_call: TRBJ2-7; cdr3_aa: CASSLKAGGPYEQYF; cdr3_nt: TGTGCCAGCAGCTTGAAGGCGGGAGGTCCCTACGAGCAGTACTTC
v_call: TRBV29-1; clone_size: -; cdr3_length: 12; d_call: -; j_call: TRBJ2-5; cdr3_aa: CSGAEAPETQYF; cdr3_nt: TGCAGCGGCGCCGAAGCTCCAGAGACCCAGTACTTC
v_call: TRBV27; clone_size: -; cdr3_length: 15; d_call: -; j_call: TRBJ2-1; cdr3_aa: CASSLVGPLYNEQFF; cdr3_nt: TGTGCCAGCAGTTTAGTGGGGCCCCTATACAATGAGCAGTTCTTC
v_call: TRBV15; clone_size: -; cdr3_length: 16; d_call: -; j_call: TRBJ1-2; cdr3_aa: CATSRDLIGEDYGYTF; cdr3_nt: TGTGCCACCAGCAGAGATCTGATAGGGGAGGACTATGGCTACACCTTC
v_call: TRBV4-1; clone_size: -; cdr3_length: 16; d_call: -; j_call: TRBJ2-7; cdr3_aa: CASSQDLAGAGDEQYF; cdr3_nt: TGCGCCAGCAGCCAAGATTTGGCGGGGGCTGGGGACGAGCAGTACTTC
v_call: TRBV9; clone_size: few; cdr3_length: 15; d_call: TRBD1; j_call: TRBJ2-3; cdr3_aa: CASSDRGLLRDTQYF; cdr3_nt: TGTGCCAGCAGCGACAGGGGCCTCTTGCGGGATACGCAGTATTTT
v_call: TRBV7-3; clone_size: once; cdr3_length: 15; d_call: TRBD1; j_call: TRBJ2-1; cdr3_aa: CASAAQGAVYNEQFF; cdr3_nt: TGTGCCAGCGCGGCGCAGGGGGCTGTCTACAATGAGCAGTTCTTC
v_call: TRBV6-4; clone_size: few; cdr3_length: 13; d_call: TRBD1; j_call: TRBJ1-6; cdr3_aa: CASSDTGVSPLHF; cdr3_nt: TGTGCCAGCAGTGACACAGGGGTTTCACCCCTCCACTTT
v_call: TRBV10-2; clone_size: -; cdr3_length: 12; d_call: -; j_call: TRBJ2-7; cdr3_aa: CASLQGGSEQYF; cdr3_nt: TGCGCCAGCCTCCAGGGTGGAAGCGAGCAGTACTTC
v_call: TRBV10-2; clone_size: -; cdr3_length: 15; d_call: -; j_call: TRBJ2-5; cdr3_aa: CASSGGDSNGRTQYF; cdr3_nt: TGCGCCAGCAGTGGTGGGGACTCAAACGGGCGGACCCAGTACTTC
v_call: TRBV7-3; clone_size: -; cdr3_length: 16; d_call: -; j_call: TRBJ2-2; cdr3_aa: CASTLGGDANTGELFF; cdr3_nt: TGTGCCAGCACCCTAGGCGGGGACGCGAACACCGGGGAGCTGTTTTTT
v_call: TRBV7-2; clone_size: -; cdr3_length: 12; d_call: -; j_call: TRBJ2-3; cdr3_aa: CASSPPQNTQYF; cdr3_nt: TGTGCCAGCAGCCCCCCCCAGAATACGCAGTATTTT
v_call: TRBV28; clone_size: few; cdr3_length: 13; d_call: -; j_call: TRBJ1-2; cdr3_aa: CASSFRVLDGYTF; cdr3_nt: TGTGCCAGCAGTTTCAGGGTTTTAGATGGCTACACCTTC
v_call: TRBV7-2; clone_size: -; cdr3_length: 15; d_call: TRBD1; j_call: TRBJ2-5; cdr3_aa: CASTQARTGQETQYF; cdr3_nt: TGTGCCAGCACCCAAGCACGGACAGGGCAAGAGACCCAGTACTTC
v_call: TRBV4-1; clone_size: -; cdr3_length: 15; d_call: TRBD1; j_call: TRBJ2-7; cdr3_aa: CASSQVTGGSYEQYF; cdr3_nt: TGCGCCAGCAGCCAAGTTACAGGGGGGTCCTACGAGCAGTACTTC
v_call: TRBV18; clone_size: -; cdr3_length: 15; d_call: TRBD1; j_call: TRBJ2-1; cdr3_aa: CASSPRDSRDNEQFF; cdr3_nt: TGTGCCAGCTCGCCCCGGGACAGCCGGGACAATGAGCAGTTCTTC
v_call: TRBV30; clone_size: -; cdr3_length: 16; d_call: TRBD2; j_call: TRBJ2-1; cdr3_aa: CAWTGLAGGFYNEQFF; cdr3_nt: TGTGCCTGGACCGGACTGGCGGGAGGCTTCTACAATGAGCAGTTCTTC
v_call: TRBV7-3; clone_size: once; cdr3_length: 11; d_call: -; j_call: TRBJ2-2; cdr3_aa: CASSSTGELFF; cdr3_nt: TGTGCCAGCAGCTCAACCGGGGAGCTGTTTTTT
v_call: TRBV28; clone_size: -; cdr3_length: 15; d_call: TRBD1; j_call: TRBJ1-6; cdr3_aa: CASSPLDRVGSPLHF; cdr3_nt: TGTGCCAGCAGTCCCTTGGACAGGGTGGGATCACCCCTCCACTTT
v_call: TRBV7-8; clone_size: -; cdr3_length: 18; d_call: TRBD1; j_call: TRBJ1-2; cdr3_aa: CASSFRGEGTGSPLGYTF; cdr3_nt: TGTGCCAGCAGCTTCAGAGGCGAGGGGACAGGAAGTCCCCTTGGCTACACCTTC
v_call: TRBV15; clone_size: -; cdr3_length: 15; d_call: -; j_call: TRBJ2-5; cdr3_aa: CATSSGWALQETQYF; cdr3_nt: TGTGCCACCAGCAGTGGCTGGGCCCTCCAAGAGACCCAGTACTTC
v_call: TRBV5-6; clone_size: -; cdr3_length: 11; d_call: -; j_call: TRBJ2-2; cdr3_aa: CASTYSGELFF; cdr3_nt: TGTGCCAGCACCTACAGCGGGGAGCTGTTTTTT
v_call: TRBV27; clone_size: -; cdr3_length: 15; d_call: TRBD1; j_call: TRBJ1-2; cdr3_aa: CASSSETGGGIGYTF; cdr3_nt: TGTGCCAGCAGTTCAGAAACAGGGGGCGGGATCGGCTACACCTTC
v_call: TRBV30; clone_size: -; cdr3_length: 13; d_call: -; j_call: TRBJ2-7; cdr3_aa: CAWSVDNSYEQYF; cdr3_nt: TGTGCCTGGAGTGTAGACAACTCCTACGAGCAGTACTTC
v_call: TRBV6-1; clone_size: -; cdr3_length: 15; d_call: TRBD1; j_call: TRBJ2-7; cdr3_aa: CASSIRGLSSYEQYF; cdr3_nt: TGTGCCAGCAGTATCAGGGGGCTGAGCTCCTACGAGCAGTACTTC
v_call: TRBV2; clone_size: -; cdr3_length: 13; d_call: -; j_call: TRBJ1-2; cdr3_aa: CASSDLGADGYTF; cdr3_nt: TGTGCCAGCAGTGACTTGGGGGCGGATGGCTACACCTTC
v_call: TRBV4-2; clone_size: few; cdr3_length: 16; d_call: TRBD1; j_call: TRBJ2-7; cdr3_aa: CASSHSEGTGVAEQYF; cdr3_nt: TGTGCCAGCAGCCACTCCGAGGGGACAGGGGTGGCCGAGCAGTACTTC
v_call: TRBV6-5; clone_size: -; cdr3_length: 14; d_call: -; j_call: TRBJ1-5; cdr3_aa: CASSYSGSNQPQHF; cdr3_nt: TGTGCCAGCAGTTATTCGGGTAGCAATCAGCCCCAGCATTTT
v_call: TRBV2; clone_size: few; cdr3_length: 17; d_call: TRBD2; j_call: TRBJ2-5; cdr3_aa: CASRRGLAGGPVQTQYF; cdr3_nt: TGTGCCAGCAGGAGGGGACTAGCGGGGGGGCCGGTTCAGACCCAGTACTTC
v_call: TRBV28; clone_size: -; cdr3_length: 16; d_call: TRBD1; j_call: TRBJ2-7; cdr3_aa: CASSPTGTGSSYEQYF; cdr3_nt: TGTGCCAGCAGCCCAACCGGGACAGGGTCGTCCTACGAGCAGTACTTC
v_call: TRBV7-9; clone_size: -; cdr3_length: 13; d_call: TRBD1; j_call: TRBJ1-2; cdr3_aa: CASSLGTGDGYTF; cdr3_nt: TGTGCCAGCAGCTTAGGGACAGGGGATGGCTACACCTTC
v_call: TRBV28; clone_size: few; cdr3_length: 16; d_call: -; j_call: TRBJ1-5; cdr3_aa: CASSRGDEGGIKPQHF; cdr3_nt: TGTGCCAGCAGTCGGGGGGACGAGGGCGGGATCAAGCCCCAGCATTTT
v_call: TRBV4-3; clone_size: -; cdr3_length: 15; d_call: -; j_call: TRBJ1-5; cdr3_aa: CASSQEYSGGQPQHF; cdr3_nt: TGCGCCAGCAGCCAAGAGTATTCGGGCGGGCAGCCCCAGCATTTT
v_call: TRBV19; clone_size: -; cdr3_length: 13; d_call: TRBD1; j_call: TRBJ2-1; cdr3_aa: CASRQGAYNEQFF; cdr3_nt: TGTGCCAGTAGACAGGGGGCCTACAATGAGCAGTTCTTC